Listed here are 32 T cell receptor beta chains from one sample, sequenced in a study of blood T cell repertoires in COVID-19. The repertoire was sequenced with immunoSEQ multiplex PCR; TCRdb's copy has only in-frame clones and lacks some. The table shows over 250,000 clones, with around 87% occurring only once. Specimen: peripheral blood. The receptors were sampled from a woman between 45 and 65 years old with acute or convalescent COVID-19.

The chain recombines TRBV9 with TRBJ1-1; tentatively, D is TRBD1 (5 bases). This CDR3 has 13 amino acids. Germline assignment: CDR1 SGDLS and CDR2 YYNGEE. V was clipped by 1 base and J by 4 bases, with 8 bases between them. The CDR3, as DNA: TGTGCCAGCAGCGTATCCGGGGGCACTGAAGCTTTCTTT. This gives the protein CASSVSGGTEAFF.

Here the CDR3 DNA reads TGTGCCAGCAGCTTAACCGTCCCTAGCGGGGTCTACGAGCAGTACTTC. It translates to CASSLTVPSGVYEQYF. This sequence joins TRBV7-8 and TRBJ2-7; TRBD2 matches at 9 bases. Germline V lookup: CDR1 SGHVS, CDR2 FQNEAQ. V shed 2 bases and J 3 bases; nucleotides not matched to a gene: 8. This CDR3 spans 16 amino acids.

This clone was counted a few times. V usage is TRBV28 and J usage is TRBJ2-7; D perhaps matches TRBD2 (5 bases). Per germline, CDR1 MDHEN and CDR2 SYDVKM. V lost 7 bases and J lost 7, with 20 bases in between. The CDR3 extends over 14 amino acids. The CDR3 loop is CASTELGRPGEQYF. The DNA for the CDR3 is TGTGCCAGCACTGAGCTTGGAAGGCCGGGAGAGCAGTACTTC.

The chain couples TRBV6-5 to TRBJ1-5, with TRBD1 as a possible D gene (5 bases). V lost 8 bases and J 6 bases, leaving 17 bases between the germline ends. CDR1 is MNHEY, CDR2 SVGAGI, per germline. The CDR3 consists of 14 residues. CDR3 nucleotide sequence: TGTGCCAGCCATGGGGCCCCCTGGGTTCAGCCCCAGCATTTT. This translates into CASHGAPWVQPQHF.

The chain links TRBV19 to TRBJ2-7; 9 positions agree with TRBD2. The CDR3 runs 15 residues. CDR1 LNHDA and CDR2 SQIVND come from the germline V gene (reference sequence). V gave up 3 bases and J gave up 0 bases; unmatched junction bases: 3. CDR3 in DNA: TGTGCCAGTAGTATGAGCGGGGGGCCCTCCTACGAGCAGTACTTC. It codes for CASSMSGGPSYEQYF.

This clone was counted a single time. The CDR3 nucleotides are TGTGCCAGCAGCTTAGCCTGGACTCCTCGAGATACGCAGTATTTT. Translating gives CASSLAWTPRDTQYF. The chain is built from TRBV7-6 and TRBJ2-3; possible D gene TRBD2, 5 bases. The germline V gene has CDR1 SGHVS and CDR2 FNYEAQ. V shed 0 bases and J shed 5 bases, with 12 bases lying between them. The CDR3 is 15 residues long.

The chain employs TRBV27 and TRBJ1-5, with 10 bases identical to TRBD1. Trimming cost V 6 bases and J 3 bases; bases outside gene matches: 8. This CDR3 has 16 amino acids. CDR1 and CDR2 (germline): MNHEY, SMNVEV (reference sequence). CDR3 sequence reads: CASRPLGQGFNQPQHF. For the CDR3, the DNA is TGTGCCAGCAGACCCCTGGGACAGGGGTTCAATCAGCCCCAGCATTTT.

This chain joins TRBV19 and TRBJ1-1, with TRBD1 identical over 8 bases. Germline V gives CDR1 LNHDA, CDR2 SQIVND (reference sequence). The J segment lost 4 bases and the V segment lost 4 bases, leaving 11 bases of the junction unmatched. The CDR3 contains 16 residues. The CDR3, as DNA: TGTGCCAGTAGTAGACCACAGGGGGGGGCCGTCACTGAAGCTTTCTTT. As protein: CASSRPQGGAVTEAFF.

This clone was found once. The rearrangement joins TRBV7-2 to TRBJ1-5; 9 bases fit TRBD1. This CDR3 is 13 amino acids long. After removal of 8 bases from V and 5 bases from J, the junction contained 4 bases not matched to a gene. The germline V gene has CDR1 SGHTA and CDR2 FQGNSA. The CDR3 is CASGRQGDQPQHF. DNA for the CDR3: TGTGCCAGCGGGAGACAGGGGGATCAGCCCCAGCATTTT. The full variable domain, rest sourced from reference TRBV7-2 and TRBJ1-5, is GAGVSQSPSNKVTEKGKDVELRCDPISGHTALYWYRQSLGQGLEFLIYFQGNSAPDKSGLPSDRFSAERTGGSVSTLTIQRTQQEDSAVYLCASGRQGDQPQHFGDGTRLSIL.

The chain recombines TRBV3-1 (or the pseudogene TRBV3-2) with TRBJ2-1, with D tentatively TRBD1 (5 bases). Germline V gene lookup returns CDR1 LGHDT and CDR2 YNNKEL (reference sequence). The CDR3 consists of 13 residues. With 0 bases removed from V and 6 bases from J, the gap between germline ends came to 6 bases. CDR3 nucleotides: TGTGCCAGCAGCCAAGACAGGGTCAATGAGCAGTTCTTC. Translated, it gives CASSQDRVNEQFF.

This chain links TRBV27 with TRBJ2-7; 11 nucleotides align to TRBD1. Germline V gene data show CDR1 as MNHEY and CDR2 as SMNVEV (reference sequence). V dropped 7 bases and J dropped 3; count of bases not matched to a gene: 8. The CDR3 is 15 amino acids. The CDR3 is CASNPVGTGGYEQYF. CDR3 DNA sequence: TGTGCCAGCAATCCCGTCGGGACAGGGGGCTACGAGCAGTACTTC.

The rearrangement uses TRBV10-1 and TRBJ2-7; possibly TRBD1 for D (5 bases). Germline V gives CDR1 WNHNN, CDR2 SYGVQD (reference sequence). The CDR3 totals 12 residues. V was pared by 6 bases and J by 3 bases, with 9 bases between. The CDR3 coding sequence is TGCGCCAGCAGAGGACACCACTACGAGCAGTACTTC. Residues: CASRGHHYEQYF.

This rearrangement joins TRBV27 to TRBJ2-1, with 7 bases aligning to TRBD2. V lost 4 bases and J lost 7; bases outside the gene matches: 7. CDR1 is MNHEY and CDR2 is SMNVEV in the germline V gene (reference sequence). CDR3 length equals 14 residues. The CDR3 region is CASSSNRGGNEQFF. CDR3 DNA sequence: TGTGCCAGCAGTTCCAATCGCGGGGGAAATGAGCAGTTCTTC.

V and J are TRBV6-1 and TRBJ1-6; possible D gene TRBD1, 6 bases. Germline CDR1 reads MNHNS; CDR2 reads SASEGT. Trimming left V 0 bases short and J 7 bases short, with 16 bases between. This CDR3 region has 17 residues. DNA for the CDR3: TGTGCCAGCAGTGAAGCGGGGGCCTTGTCCCCGAATTCACCCCTCCACTTT. Its protein product is CASSEAGALSPNSPLHF.

This clone has only a few counts. V is TRBV21-1 and J is TRBJ1-1; the D call TRBD1 from the table was never checked on the DNA. TRBV21-1 is flagged as a pseudogene. The CDR3 covers 15 residues. In nucleotides, the CDR3 is TGTGCCAGCAGCCCCCAAGACAGTCCGAACACTGAAGCTTTCTTT. This codes for CASSPQDSPNTEAFF.

The chain uses TRBV29-1 and TRBJ1-5; D gene uncertain. The CDR3 consists of 12 residues. Germline V gene data show CDR1 as SQVTM and CDR2 as ANQGSEA. V lost 4 bases and J lost 3, with 7 bases in between. The CDR3 reads CSVADTNQPQHF. DNA for the CDR3: TGCAGCGTTGCCGACACCAATCAGCCCCAGCATTTT.

The chain has TRBV14 and TRBJ2-2; 11 bases line up with TRBD1. V dropped 0 bases and J dropped 6; count of bases not matched to a gene: 6. The V gene's germline CDR1 is SGHDN and CDR2 FVKESK. This CDR3 contains 17 residues. Here the CDR3 reads CASSQEPGQGASGELFF. The CDR3 DNA is TGTGCCAGCAGCCAAGAACCCGGACAGGGGGCGTCCGGGGAGCTGTTTTTT.

The rearrangement links TRBV4-1 to TRBJ1-2; TRBD1 agrees at 8 bases. Germline CDR1 is MGHRA and CDR2 is YSYEKL. Germline trimming cut 2 bases from V and 5 bases from J; bases unmatched to any gene: 10. This CDR3 region has 16 residues. CDR3 DNA sequence: TGCGCCAGCAGCCAACCGCCTCAGGGGGCGCATTATGGCTACACCTTC. It specifies CASSQPPQGAHYGYTF.

Ten or more counts support this clone. The chain carries TRBV2 and TRBJ1-4; 8 positions agree with TRBD1. CDR1 is SNHLY, CDR2 FYNNEI, per germline. This CDR3 has 12 amino acids. V shed 7 bases and J 11 bases; nucleotides not matched to a gene: 6. The DNA of the CDR3 is TGTGCCAGCATGGGGACAGGCGATAAACTGTTTTTT. It codes for CASMGTGDKLFF.

The chain carries TRBV6-4 and TRBJ1-1; 8 positions match TRBD1. The V and J ends lost 5 bases and 1 base, in that order; junction bases with no gene match: 9. This CDR3 comprises 16 residues. Germline assignment: CDR1 MRHNA and CDR2 SNTAGT. CDR3 loop: CASSRTGPAGNTEAFF. The CDR3 bases are TGTGCCAGCAGTCGGACAGGGCCGGCGGGGAACACTGAAGCTTTCTTT.

The chain combines TRBV19 with TRBJ1-5, with 7 nucleotides matching TRBD1. The CDR3 runs to 16 residues. The J segment lost 7 bases and the V segment lost 3 bases, leaving 12 bases of the junction unmatched. Germline V gene data show CDR1 as LNHDA and CDR2 as SQIVND (reference sequence). CDR3 DNA: TGTGCCAGTAGTATTAGCGGCAGGGGGATAGGCCAGCCCCAGCATTTT. Translating gives CASSISGRGIGQPQHF.

The genes are TRBV6-5 and TRBJ1-5; 8 bases are a match to TRBD1. This CDR3 is 15 amino acids long. Looked up from germline, CDR1 is MNHEY and CDR2 is SVGAGI. The V gene end was trimmed by 6 bases and the J gene end by 4 bases; junction bases not matched to a gene: 8. The CDR3 loop is CASRRTGSRNQPQHF. The CDR3, as DNA: TGTGCCAGCAGACGGACAGGGTCGCGAAATCAGCCCCAGCATTTT.

CDR3 in DNA: TGCGCCAGCAGGCCGGCAGGGGTCTCTAATGAAAAACTGTTTTTT. This encodes CASRPAGVSNEKLFF. The chain joins TRBV10-2 to TRBJ1-4; a possible D gene is TRBD1 (6 bases). The length of the CDR3 is 15 residues. V lost 6 bases and J lost 3, with 14 bases in between. CDR1 WSHSY and CDR2 SAAADI come from the germline V gene.

V gene TRBV7-2 combines with J gene TRBJ2-7, with 9 bases lining up with TRBD2. With V trimmed by 1 base and J by 4 bases, 8 bases remained unmatched. Per the germline V gene, CDR1 is SGHTA and CDR2 is FQGNSA. The CDR3 runs 16 residues. The CDR3 sequence: CASSLDGLAGLYEQYF. CDR3 DNA: TGTGCCAGCAGCTTAGATGGGCTAGCGGGGCTGTACGAGCAGTACTTC. Looking up the rest from reference TRBV7-2 and TRBJ2-7 gives the full variable domain: GAGVSQSPSNKVTEKGKDVELRCDPISGHTALYWYRQSLGQGLEFLIYFQGNSAPDKSGLPSDRFSAERTGGSVSTLTIQRTQQEDSAVYLCASSLDGLAGLYEQYFGPGTRLTVT.

The J gene is TRBJ2-1, the V gene TRBV4-1; TRBD2 matches at 7 bases. The CDR3 spans 16 residues. Germline CDR1 reads MGHRA; CDR2 reads YSYEKL. The J segment lost 6 bases and the V segment lost 4 bases, leaving 12 bases of the junction unmatched. In nucleotides, the CDR3 is TGCGCCAGCAGCCTCCTCCGGTTAGTAGCGGGCAATGAGCAGTTCTTC. It translates to CASSLLRLVAGNEQFF.

The chain employs TRBV19 and TRBJ2-7, with 7 bases aligning to TRBD1. The germline CDR1 and CDR2 sequences are LNHDA and SQIVND (reference sequence). The V gene end was trimmed by 4 bases and the J gene end by 7 bases; junction bases not matched to a gene: 7. The length of the CDR3 is 13 residues. CDR3 sequence reads: CASSTDRAGEQYF. As DNA, the CDR3 is TGTGCCAGTAGTACAGACAGGGCCGGGGAGCAGTACTTC. Full variable domain (remainder filled in from reference TRBV19 and TRBJ2-7): DGGITQSPKYLFRKEGQNVTLSCEQNLNHDAMYWYRQDPGQGLRLIYYSQIVNDFQKGDIAEGYSVSREKKESFPLTVTSAQKNPTAFYLCASSTDRAGEQYFGPGTRLTVT.

The CDR3 loop is CASSSQGTFSYEQYF. The CDR3 region has the DNA TGTGCCAGCAGCTCACAGGGGACTTTCTCCTACGAGCAGTACTTC. The chain recombines TRBV7-8 with TRBJ2-7, with TRBD1 as a possible D gene (7 bases). Germline V gives CDR1 SGHVS, CDR2 FQNEAQ. V was shortened by 4 bases and J by 0 bases, with 13 bases between the two germline ends. The CDR3 extends over 15 amino acids.

This chain joins TRBV5-1 and TRBJ2-5; 7 bases fit TRBD2. V shed 0 bases, J shed 5 bases, and the junction held 13 bases outside the gene matches. Germline V gene sequence: CDR1 SGHRS, CDR2 YFSETQ. This CDR3 region has 17 residues. The CDR3 nucleotides read TGCGCCAGCAGCTTGGCCGTCTGGCGGGGGAGGACCGAGACCCAGTACTTC. Residues: CASSLAVWRGRTETQYF.

The chain carries TRBV3-1 (or the pseudogene TRBV3-2) and TRBJ1-1; D might be TRBD1 (6 bases). Germline CDR1 is LGHDT and CDR2 is YNNKEL (reference sequence). The ends were cut back, 0 bases at V and 7 bases at J, with 12 bases in the middle. This CDR3 comprises 14 residues. CDR3 DNA: TGTGCCAGCAGCCAAGATTCCAGGGGTGGTGAAGCTTTCTTT. Its translation is CASSQDSRGGEAFF.

The chain carries TRBV27 and TRBJ2-7, with 7 bases identical to TRBD1. Trimming cost V 5 bases and J 2 bases; bases outside gene matches: 6. Germline CDR1 MNHEY, CDR2 SMNVEV (reference sequence). This CDR3 is 14 amino acids long. CDR3 in amino acids: CASSPRTGAYEQYF. CDR3 in DNA: TGTGCCAGCAGTCCGCGGACAGGAGCCTACGAGCAGTACTTC.

The V and J genes are TRBV6-5 and TRBJ2-1, with 7 bases identical to TRBD2. Germline values: CDR1 MNHEY, CDR2 SVGAGI. The junction had 7 bases not matched to a gene; V was cut back by 5 bases and J by 3 bases. The CDR3 covers 15 residues. The CDR3 reads CASSRLAGLYNEQFF. The CDR3 nucleotides read TGTGCCAGCAGTCGACTAGCAGGCCTCTACAATGAGCAGTTCTTC.

The chain joins TRBV11-3 to TRBJ1-3; possibly TRBD1 for D (5 bases). This CDR3 contains 15 residues. Deletions cut 5 bases from V and 0 bases from J, with 11 bases between. Germline loops: CDR1 SGHNT, CDR2 YENEEA. DNA of the CDR3: TGTGCCAGCAGCCCCCGACAGAGCTCTGGAAACACCATATATTTT. As protein: CASSPRQSSGNTIYF. Full variable domain (outside the CDR3, taken from reference TRBV11-3 and TRBJ1-3): EAGVVQSPRYKIIEKKQPVAFWCNPISGHNTLYWYLQNLGQGPELLIRYENEEAVDDSQLPKDRFSAERLKGVDSTLKIQPAELGDSAVYLCASSPRQSSGNTIYFGEGSWLTVV.